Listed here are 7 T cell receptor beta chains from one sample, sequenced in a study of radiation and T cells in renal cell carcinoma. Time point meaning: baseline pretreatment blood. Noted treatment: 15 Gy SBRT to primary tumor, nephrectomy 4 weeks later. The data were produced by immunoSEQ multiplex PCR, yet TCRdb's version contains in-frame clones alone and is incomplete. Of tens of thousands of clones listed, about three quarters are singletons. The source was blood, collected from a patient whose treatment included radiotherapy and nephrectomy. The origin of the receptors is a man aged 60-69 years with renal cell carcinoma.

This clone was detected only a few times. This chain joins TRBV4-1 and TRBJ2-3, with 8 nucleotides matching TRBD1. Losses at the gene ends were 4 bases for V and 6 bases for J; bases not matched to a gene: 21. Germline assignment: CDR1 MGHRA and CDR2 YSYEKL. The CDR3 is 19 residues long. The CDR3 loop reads CASSPGGALTGDNLDTQYF. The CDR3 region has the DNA TGCGCCAGCAGCCCCGGAGGCGCGCTGACAGGGGACAACCTTGATACGCAGTATTTT.

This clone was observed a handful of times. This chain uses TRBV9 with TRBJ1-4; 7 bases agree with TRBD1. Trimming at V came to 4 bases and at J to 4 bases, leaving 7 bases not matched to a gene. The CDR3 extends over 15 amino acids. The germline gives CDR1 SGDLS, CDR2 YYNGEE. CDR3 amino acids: CASSPRQGHNEKLFF. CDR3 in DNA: TGTGCCAGCAGCCCAAGACAGGGTCATAATGAAAAACTGTTTTTT.

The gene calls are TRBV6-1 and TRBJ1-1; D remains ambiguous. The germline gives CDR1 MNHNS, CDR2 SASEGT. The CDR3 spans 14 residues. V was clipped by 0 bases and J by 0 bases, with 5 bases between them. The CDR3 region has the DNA TGTGCCAGCAGTGAAGCGGGAGTGAACACTGAAGCTTTCTTT. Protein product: CASSEAGVNTEAFF.

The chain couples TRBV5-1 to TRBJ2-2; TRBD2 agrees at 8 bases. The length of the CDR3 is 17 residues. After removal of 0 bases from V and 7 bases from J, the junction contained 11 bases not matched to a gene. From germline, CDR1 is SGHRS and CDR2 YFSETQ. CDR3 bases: TGCGCCAGCAGCTTGGAAGCGGCTAGCGGGTTTGTCGGGGAGCTGTTTTTT. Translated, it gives CASSLEAASGFVGELFF.

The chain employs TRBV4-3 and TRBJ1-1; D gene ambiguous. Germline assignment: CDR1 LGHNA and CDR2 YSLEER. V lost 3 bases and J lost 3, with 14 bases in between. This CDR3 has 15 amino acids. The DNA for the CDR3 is TGCGCCAGCAGCCAGACTTCGACGGTAGACACTGAAGCTTTCTTT. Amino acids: CASSQTSTVDTEAFF.

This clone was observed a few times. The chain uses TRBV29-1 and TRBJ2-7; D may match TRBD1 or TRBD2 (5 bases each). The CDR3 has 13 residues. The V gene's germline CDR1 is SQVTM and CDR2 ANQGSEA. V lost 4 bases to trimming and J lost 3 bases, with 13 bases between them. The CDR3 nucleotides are TGCAGCGTTGGGGACGGAGGATTCTACGAGCAGTACTTC. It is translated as CSVGDGGFYEQYF.

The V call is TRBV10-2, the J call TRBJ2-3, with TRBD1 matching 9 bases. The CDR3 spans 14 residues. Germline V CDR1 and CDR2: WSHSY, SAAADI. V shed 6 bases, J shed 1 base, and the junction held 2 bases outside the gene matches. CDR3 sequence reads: CASRGTGRTDTQYF. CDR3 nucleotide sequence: TGCGCCAGCAGAGGGACAGGGCGCACAGATACGCAGTATTTT.